The 10 T cell receptor beta chains below come from one sample, sequenced in a study of T-cell reconstitution after alpha-beta-depleted transplantation in children. The authors prepared the TCRbeta library with unique molecular identifiers. MiXCR, applied by TCRdb to the PCR reads, yields one record per CDR3 protein. This sample has fewer than 120,000 distinct CDR3 sequences, with about 9.4% found just once. Sequenced here: PBMCs from the stem cell graft donor, sampled from the stem cell graft. These receptors all come from a human donor who donated a stem cell graft to a child with acute lymphoblastic leukemia.

This clonotype was recorded at least ten times. The chain couples TRBV12-3 or TRBV12-4 to TRBJ2-1; TRBD2 agrees at 7 bases. V trimming: 6 bases; J trimming: 6 bases; junction bases outside the gene matches: 11. CDR3 length: 15 residues. The CDR3, as DNA: TGTGCCAGCAGCTCTAGCGGACTCCCCCCCAATGAGCAGTTCTTC. This translates into CASSSSGLPPNEQFF.

This clonotype was detected many times. This chain uses TRBV4-1 with TRBJ1-2, with D perhaps TRBD1 (6 bases). Germline V gene data show CDR1 as MGHRA and CDR2 as YSYEKL. The CDR3 is made up of 17 amino acids. Between the trimmed V and J ends, which lost 4 bases and 4 bases, there was a span of 22 bases. The CDR3 spells CASSPRGGAYSPYGYTF. The CDR3 nucleotides are TGCGCCAGCAGCCCCAGAGGGGGGGCCTATTCACCCTATGGCTACACCTTC.

This clonotype was seen at least ten times. V usage is TRBV19 and J usage is TRBJ2-1, with TRBD2 as a possible D gene (5 bases). CDR1 is LNHDA, CDR2 SQIVND, per germline (reference sequence). The CDR3 length is 19 residues. Trimming shortened V by 5 bases and J by 12 bases, and 35 bases separated the two germline ends. Here the CDR3 reads CASSPNLAYEAPNQTGQFF. CDR3 in DNA: TGTGCCAGTAGTCCCAATCTAGCATATGAAGCCCCAAATCAAACGGGGCAGTTCTTC. Looking up the rest from reference TRBV19 and TRBJ2-1 gives the full variable domain: DGGITQSPKYLFRKEGQNVTLSCEQNLNHDAMYWYRQDPGQGLRLIYYSQIVNDFQKGDIAEGYSVSREKKESFPLTVTSAQKNPTAFYLCASSPNLAYEAPNQTGQFFGPGTRLTVL.

In its sample, this clonotype was seen many times. The gene calls are TRBV12-3 or TRBV12-4 and TRBJ2-6, with 10 positions matching TRBD2. The CDR3 runs 17 residues. Losses at the gene ends were 4 bases for V and 4 bases for J; bases not matched to a gene: 7. Written as DNA, the CDR3 is TGTGCCAGCAGTTATGCTAGCGGGGGAATGGGGGCCAACGTCCTGACTTTC. It encodes CASSYASGGMGANVLTF.

To note about this clonotype: A much larger clone sits a single nucleotide away, making a read error possible. This sequence joins TRBV7-9 and TRBJ2-1; 7 bases are a match to TRBD2. V dropped 0 bases and J dropped 3; count of bases not matched to a gene: 8. Germline CDR1 is SEHNR and CDR2 is FQNEAQ (reference sequence). This CDR3 spans 17 amino acids. CDR3 amino acids: CASSLAISSGSYNEQFF. Here the CDR3 DNA reads TGTGCCAGCAGCTTAGCCATTTCTAGCGGAAGCTACAATGAGCAGTTCTTC.

This clonotype was observed at least ten times. The chain is built from TRBV5-1 and TRBJ2-5, with 9 bases identical to TRBD2. The CDR3 loop spans 15 amino acids. Trimming took 7 bases from V and 3 from J; bases not matched to a gene: 10. The V gene's germline CDR1 is SGHRS and CDR2 YFSETQ. The CDR3 here is CASRSVAGVEETQYF. The CDR3 DNA reads TGCGCCAGCCGATCGGTAGCGGGAGTGGAAGAGACCCAGTACTTC.

In this sample, this clonotype turned up a few times. The chain has TRBV12-3 or TRBV12-4 and TRBJ2-1; unclear D gene. Trimming removed 6 bases at V and 0 bases at J, with 15 bases between. There are 16 residues in the CDR3. The DNA of the CDR3 is TGTGCCAGCAGGCATGGGCTAACGAGCTCCTACAATGAGCAGTTCTTC. Its translation: CASRHGLTSSYNEQFF.

Many counts were recorded for this clonotype. The rearrangement joins TRBV20-1 to TRBJ1-6; tentatively, D is TRBD1 (6 bases). V was trimmed by 2 bases and J by 5 bases, leaving 16 bases between them. Germline CDR1 is DFQATT and CDR2 is SNEGSKA (reference sequence). The CDR3 is made up of 16 amino acids. DNA of the CDR3: TGCAGTGCTAGACCCACAGGGAAAAGGGATAATTCACCCCTCCACTTT. Its translation is CSARPTGKRDNSPLHF.

There are many counts of this clonotype. The J gene is TRBJ2-7, the V gene TRBV20-1; TRBD2 matches at 7 bases. The germline gives CDR1 DFQATT, CDR2 SNEGSKA (reference sequence). CDR3 length equals 17 residues. V lost 0 bases, J lost 0 bases, and 11 bases stayed unmatched. In nucleotides, the CDR3 is TGCAGTGCTAGAGATTCCAAGCGGGACCTATACTCCTACGAGCAGTACTTC. Translated, it gives CSARDSKRDLYSYEQYF.

This clonotype was observed many times. The chain employs TRBV7-9 and TRBJ2-2, with D tentatively TRBD1 (6 bases). Germline V gives CDR1 SEHNR, CDR2 FQNEAQ (reference sequence). Trimming stripped 5 bases from V and 0 bases from J, with 13 bases between. The length of the CDR3 is 16 residues. This chain's CDR3 is CASSPRTVSNTGELFF. CDR3 DNA: TGTGCCAGCAGCCCCCGGACAGTTTCGAACACCGGGGAGCTGTTTTTT.